One sample yielded the 20 T cell receptor beta chains listed below, sequenced in a study of T cell repertoires in cytomegalovirus infection (dated by TCRdb to between 2018 and 2021). Sequenced using an Illumina HiSeq 1500. The public sequencing data were trimmed at Q25 with fastp and processed into clonotypes with MiXCR by TCRdb, which kept only in-frame beta chains. One record per CDR3 amino acid sequence lists the most common genes and DNA. In this sample the table shows around 330,000 distinct CDR3 sequences, 17% of which occur a single time. The ten largest clones capture around 12% of the sample. The sample was PBMCs. The source of these receptors is a human donor in good health (CMV status not recorded). Some clones in this sample may be carry-over from other donors' samples.

This chain links TRBV20-1 with TRBJ1-3; TRBD1 matches at 8 bases. V gave up 5 bases and J gave up 5 bases; unmatched junction bases: 11. This CDR3 region has 15 residues. CDR1 is DFQATT and CDR2 is SNEGSKA in the germline V gene (reference sequence). The CDR3 loop reads CSALPGQANRNTIYF. The CDR3 DNA sequence: TGCAGTGCTCTACCGGGACAGGCTAATCGAAACACCATATATTTT.

The table lists this clonotype with a few counts. The J gene is TRBJ2-1, the V gene TRBV5-1; D not resolved. Per germline, CDR1 SGHRS and CDR2 YFSETQ. The CDR3 length is 13 residues. Trimming stripped 0 bases from V and 6 bases from J, with 7 bases between. CDR3 bases: TGCGCCAGCAGCTTGGATATAGCCAATGAGCAGTTCTTC. It encodes CASSLDIANEQFF.

The chain uses TRBV7-2 and TRBJ1-2; TRBD1 might be the D (6 bases). The CDR3 is 13 amino acids. V gave up 5 bases and J gave up 8 bases, with 15 bases separating them. CDR1 and CDR2 from the germline V gene are SGHTA and FQGNSA. This CDR3 reads CASSLQGDLGYTF. In DNA, the CDR3 is TGTGCCAGCAGCCTACAGGGAGACCTGGGCTACACCTTC.

In this sample, this clonotype turned up many times. The V gene is TRBV20-1, the J gene TRBJ2-5, with D maybe TRBD2 (6 bases). CDR1 and CDR2 from the germline V gene are DFQATT and SNEGSKA (reference sequence). The V gene lost 0 bases and the J gene lost 2 bases, with 10 bases spanning the gap. This CDR3 is built from 14 residues. The CDR3 DNA sequence: TGCAGTGCTAGAGATTGGAGGGTGCAAGAGACCCAGTACTTC. Translated, it gives CSARDWRVQETQYF.

The chain is built from TRBV28 and TRBJ1-4, with a tentative D call TRBD1 (6 bases). The CDR3 runs to 15 residues. Trimming removed 6 bases at V and 6 bases at J, with 17 bases between. Germline CDR1 and CDR2: MDHEN and SYDVKM. The CDR3 DNA follows: TGTGCCAGCAGGTCTCCAGCAGGGGTGGATGAAAAACTGTTTTTT. Its translation is CASRSPAGVDEKLFF.

A note on this clonotype: A much larger clonotype is one base distant, so this may be a read error. J is TRBJ2-7 and V is TRBV6-8, with 7 positions matching TRBD2. The CDR3 is 16 amino acids. The V gene's germline CDR1 is MNHGY and CDR2 SAAAGT. After removal of 5 bases from V and 0 bases from J, the junction contained 10 bases not matched to a gene. CDR3 nucleotide sequence: TGTGCCAGCAGTCCAATGGGGAGGGTGGCCTCCTACGAGCAGTACTTC. Protein sequence: CASSPMGRVASYEQYF.

In regard to this clonotype: A read error is possible here, since a much larger clone lies one base away. The chain is built from TRBV6-8 and TRBJ2-1; 11 positions match TRBD1. The CDR3 is made up of 19 amino acids. Germline values: CDR1 MNHGY, CDR2 SAAAGT. The CDR3 region has the DNA TGTGCCAGCAGTTACTTTGGGGACAGGGGGGGCGGAACGTACAATGAGCAGATCTTC. This translates into CASSYFGDRGGGTYNEQIF.

The rearrangement uses TRBV28 and TRBJ2-1; D may be TRBD1 (5 bases). The CDR3 is made up of 16 amino acids. The V end lost 3 bases, the J end lost 4 bases, and 16 bases lay between the germline ends. Germline-derived CDR1 and CDR2 are MDHEN and SYDVKM. The CDR3 DNA reads TGTGCCAGCAGTTTGATTGGCACAGGAGCATACAATGAGCAGTTCTTC. It translates to CASSLIGTGAYNEQFF.

This clonotype came up many times. V is TRBV7-3 and J is TRBJ1-6, with D hard to call. Per the germline V gene, CDR1 is SGHTA and CDR2 is FQGTGA. The CDR3 is made up of 13 amino acids. The germline V and J ends were trimmed by 3 bases and 8 bases, with 8 bases remaining between them. In nucleotides, the CDR3 is TGTGCCAGCAGCTTTATTCCCCATTCACCCCTCCACTTT. Protein sequence: CASSFIPHSPLHF.

The sample holds many counts of this clonotype. This chain links TRBV12-3 or TRBV12-4 with TRBJ1-5; weak D call: TRBD1 (6 bases). The V and J ends lost 3 bases and 5 bases respectively, with 11 bases between them. The CDR3 totals 14 residues. CDR3 DNA: TGTGCCAGCAGTTTTACAGGGTCTTATCAGCCCCAGCATTTT. This codes for CASSFTGSYQPQHF.

This clonotype appeared many times. The CDR3 nucleotides read TGTGCCAGCAGTGGACAGGTGTCCAATCAGCCCCAGCATTTT. Its translation: CASSGQVSNQPQHF. The chain combines TRBV6-1 with TRBJ1-5; weak D call: TRBD1 (6 bases). Germline V gene data show CDR1 as MNHNS and CDR2 as SASEGT. The CDR3 has 14 amino acids. V lost 4 bases, J lost 3 bases, and 10 bases lay in between.

V and J are TRBV27 and TRBJ2-5, with TRBD2 matching over 9 bases. CDR1 is MNHEY and CDR2 is SMNVEV in the germline V gene (reference sequence). Trimming took 0 bases from V and 5 from J; bases not matched to a gene: 7. This CDR3 comprises 16 residues. The CDR3 region has the DNA TGTGCCAGCAGTTTATCCTGGCGGGGGGGTTACGAGACCCAGTACTTC. Protein sequence: CASSLSWRGGYETQYF.

This clonotype was observed many times. The V gene is TRBV7-9, the J gene TRBJ1-3; D gene uncertain. Between the trimmed V and J ends, which lost 8 bases and 2 bases, there was a span of 13 bases. The CDR3 is 14 residues long. Germline V gene data show CDR1 as SEHNR and CDR2 as FQNEAQ (reference sequence). The CDR3 reads CASRPLMPGNTIYF. CDR3 DNA sequence: TGTGCCAGCCGCCCTCTTATGCCTGGAAACACCATATATTTT.

This clonotype has more than one count but fewer than ten. The rearrangement uses TRBV5-1 and TRBJ1-1; tentatively, D is TRBD1 (6 bases). The CDR3 has 16 amino acids. Looked up from germline, CDR1 is SGHRS and CDR2 is YFSETQ. V was clipped by 0 bases and J by 4 bases, with 16 bases between them. The CDR3 loop is CASSLVRGGEGTEAFF. CDR3 DNA sequence: TGCGCCAGCAGCTTGGTCAGGGGCGGGGAGGGCACTGAAGCTTTCTTT.

This clonotype was found a few times. The chain recombines TRBV28 with TRBJ2-5, with D perhaps TRBD2 (7 bases). Germline-derived CDR1 and CDR2 are MDHEN and SYDVKM. V lost 6 bases and J lost 2, with 13 bases in between. The CDR3 extends over 14 amino acids. The CDR3 DNA is TGTGCCAGCAGCTACCGGGGGGCTCAAGAGACCCAGTACTTC. Its translation: CASSYRGAQETQYF.

A word on this clonotype: One base away lies a much larger clone, so this may be a sequencing read error. V is TRBV6-8 and J is TRBJ2-3; tentative D call: TRBD1 (7 bases). This CDR3 comprises 15 residues. The germline V and J ends were trimmed by 5 bases and 2 bases, with 14 bases remaining between them. The germline CDR1 and CDR2 sequences are MNHGY and SAAAGT. The CDR3, as DNA: TGTGCCAGCAGTAGACAGGGACTTCACACAGATACGCAGTATTTT. The encoded protein is CASSRQGLHTDTQYF.

J is TRBJ2-6 and V is TRBV4-1; no clear D gene. This CDR3 has 15 residues. The germline V gene has CDR1 MGHRA and CDR2 YSYEKL. The V end lost 0 bases, the J end lost 2 bases, and 5 bases lay between the germline ends. CDR3 coding DNA: TGCGCCAGCAGCCAAGAGGGGACTGGGGCCAACGTCCTGACTTTC. This gives the protein CASSQEGTGANVLTF.

The chain uses TRBV12-3 or TRBV12-4 and TRBJ1-5, with D possibly matching TRBD1 (6 bases). Trimming left V 7 bases short and J 4 bases short, with 17 bases between. This CDR3 contains 15 residues. The CDR3: CASTSFGGQNQPQHF. CDR3 coding DNA: TGTGCCAGCACCTCTTTCGGGGGGCAGAATCAGCCCCAGCATTTT.

In this sample, this clonotype turned up many times. J is TRBJ2-7 and V is TRBV7-2, with TRBD2 identical over 8 bases. CDR1 SGHTA and CDR2 FQGNSA come from the germline V gene. V shed 5 bases and J 6 bases; nucleotides not matched to a gene: 15. This CDR3 comprises 16 residues. CDR3 DNA sequence: TGTGCCAGCAGCCCTCCCCGGGGGGGGTTTCCGGGCGAGCAGTACTTC. This gives the protein CASSPPRGGFPGEQYF.

This chain links TRBV28 with TRBJ2-2; TRBD1 matches 8 bases. CDR1 is MDHEN, CDR2 SYDVKM, per germline. The V segment lost 4 bases and the J segment 4 bases; nucleotides outside the gene matches: 2. The length of the CDR3 is 14 residues. The DNA for the CDR3 is TGTGCCAGCAGTTCGACAGGGGCCACCGGGGAGCTGTTTTTT. Translation: CASSSTGATGELFF. The variable domain in full, with the rest retrieved from reference TRBV28 and TRBJ2-2, is DVKVTQSSRYLVKRTGEKVFLECVQDMDHENMFWYRQDPGLGLRLIYFSYDVKMKEKGDIPEGYSVSREKKERFSLILESASTNQTSMYLCASSSTGATGELFFGEGSRLTVL.